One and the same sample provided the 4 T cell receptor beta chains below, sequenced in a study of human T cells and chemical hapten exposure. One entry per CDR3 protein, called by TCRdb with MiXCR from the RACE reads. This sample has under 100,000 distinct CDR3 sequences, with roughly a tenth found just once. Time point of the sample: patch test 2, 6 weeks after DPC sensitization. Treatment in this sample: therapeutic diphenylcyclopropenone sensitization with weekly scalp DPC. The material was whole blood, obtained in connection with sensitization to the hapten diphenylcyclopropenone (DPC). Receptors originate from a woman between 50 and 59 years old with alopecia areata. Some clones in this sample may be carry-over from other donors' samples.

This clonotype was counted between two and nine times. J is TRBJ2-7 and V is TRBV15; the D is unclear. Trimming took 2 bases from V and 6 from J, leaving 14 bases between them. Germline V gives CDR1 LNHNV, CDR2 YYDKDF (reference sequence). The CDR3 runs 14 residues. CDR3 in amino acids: CATSRPSSTAEQYF. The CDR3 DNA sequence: TGTGCCACCAGCAGACCCTCTTCGACCGCCGAGCAGTACTTC.

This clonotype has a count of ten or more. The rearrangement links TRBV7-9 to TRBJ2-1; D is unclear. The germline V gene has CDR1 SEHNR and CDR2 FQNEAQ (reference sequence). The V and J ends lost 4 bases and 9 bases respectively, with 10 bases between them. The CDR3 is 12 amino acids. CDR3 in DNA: TGTGCCAGCAGCTCAGGCGTCGGTGAGCAGTTCTTC. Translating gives CASSSGVGEQFF.

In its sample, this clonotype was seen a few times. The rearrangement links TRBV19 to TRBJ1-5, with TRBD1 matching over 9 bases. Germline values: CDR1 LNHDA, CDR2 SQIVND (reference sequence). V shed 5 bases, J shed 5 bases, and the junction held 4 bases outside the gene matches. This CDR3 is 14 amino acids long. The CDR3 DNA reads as TGTGCCAGTAGTCTAAGACAGGGGGATCAGCCCCAGCATTTT. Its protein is CASSLRQGDQPQHF. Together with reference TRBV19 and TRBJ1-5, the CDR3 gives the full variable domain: DGGITQSPKYLFRKEGQNVTLSCEQNLNHDAMYWYRQDPGQGLRLIYYSQIVNDFQKGDIAEGYSVSREKKESFPLTVTSAQKNPTAFYLCASSLRQGDQPQHFGDGTRLSIL.

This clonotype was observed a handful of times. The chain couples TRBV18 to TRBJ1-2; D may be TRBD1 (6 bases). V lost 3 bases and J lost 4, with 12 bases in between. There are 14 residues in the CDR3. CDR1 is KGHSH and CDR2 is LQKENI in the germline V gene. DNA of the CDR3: TGTGCCAGCTCACCGGTCGACAGGACCTATGGCTACACCTTC. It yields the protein CASSPVDRTYGYTF.